The 30 T cell receptor beta chains below come from one sample, sequenced in a study of CD8 T cells in ankylosing spondylitis. One entry per CDR3 protein results from TCRdb running MiXCR on the 5' RACE reads. This table holds about 100,000 distinct CDR3 sequences, more than 20% found once. Input material: synovial fluid, either unsorted or a sorted T cell fraction (not recorded which). All receptors derive from a male donor with ankylosing spondylitis.

This clonotype showed up just once. The chain joins TRBV7-6 to TRBJ1-5; a possible D gene is TRBD1 (6 bases). Trimming took off 5 bases at V and 1 base at J, with 9 bases between the two ends. This CDR3 has 14 residues. Germline CDR1 and CDR2: SGHVS and FNYEAQ. The DNA of the CDR3 is TGTGCCAGCAGCGCCAGGGGCAGCAATCAGCCCCAGCATTTT. Translating gives CASSARGSNQPQHF.

This chain links TRBV29-1 with TRBJ1-1, with 7 bases matching TRBD1. This CDR3 comprises 13 residues. J lost 6 bases, V lost 5 bases, and 9 bases had no gene match. Germline V gives CDR1 SQVTM, CDR2 ANQGSEA. The CDR3 coding sequence is TGCAGCGTTTATACAGGGGAGGCCGCTGAAGCTTTCTTT. It encodes CSVYTGEAAEAFF. Based on the CDR3 plus reference TRBV29-1 and TRBJ1-1, the full variable domain is SAVISQKPSRDICQRGTSLTIQCQVDSQVTMMFWYRQQPGQSLTLIATANQGSEATYESGFVIDKFPISRPNLTFSTLTVSNMSPEDSSIYLCSVYTGEAAEAFFGQGTRLTVV.

The V gene is TRBV20-1, the J gene TRBJ2-4, with D tentatively TRBD1 (5 bases). The CDR3 is 14 amino acids. Germline CDR1 and CDR2: DFQATT and SNEGSKA (reference sequence). With 4 bases removed from V and 0 bases from J, the gap between germline ends came to 10 bases. CDR3 residues: CSAITGSAKNIQYF. DNA of the CDR3: TGCAGTGCTATAACAGGCTCAGCCAAAAACATTCAGTACTTC.

This chain joins TRBV20-1 and TRBJ2-1, with 8 bases matching TRBD1. This CDR3 has 16 amino acids. Germline CDR1 DFQATT, CDR2 SNEGSKA (reference sequence). Losses at the gene ends were 1 base for V and 0 bases for J; bases not matched to a gene: 5. The CDR3 protein is CSARVWTGTSYNEQFF. The CDR3 nucleotides read TGCAGTGCTAGAGTCTGGACAGGGACCTCCTACAATGAGCAGTTCTTC.

This clonotype was seen more than once but under ten times. The chain is built from TRBV30 and TRBJ2-3, with a weak D call TRBD1 (6 bases). Germline-derived CDR1 and CDR2 are GTSNPN and SVGIG (reference sequence). Trimming took 6 bases from V and 4 from J, leaving 11 bases between them. The CDR3 loop spans 12 amino acids. The CDR3 loop is CACSTGSDTQYF. The CDR3 DNA reads as TGTGCCTGCTCCACAGGGTCAGATACGCAGTATTTT. Supplemented by reference TRBV30 and TRBJ2-3, the full variable domain reads SQTIHQWPATLVQPVGSPLSLECTVEGTSNPNLYWYRQAAGRGLQLLFYSVGIGQISSEVPQNLSASRPQDRQFILSSKKLLLSDSGFYLCACSTGSDTQYFGPGTRLTVL.

The chain has TRBV7-6 and TRBJ2-1; 13 bases align to TRBD2. Germline CDR1 reads SGHVS; CDR2 reads FNYEAQ. This CDR3 region has 15 residues. Losses at the gene ends were 6 bases for V and 9 bases for J; bases not matched to a gene: 8. The CDR3 sequence: CASSSGLAGDSEQFF. DNA for the CDR3: TGTGCCAGCAGTTCCGGACTAGCGGGAGATAGTGAGCAGTTCTTC. The complete variable domain, with remaining parts taken from reference TRBV7-6 and TRBJ2-1, reads GAGVSQSPRYKVTKRGQDVALRCDPISGHVSLYWYRQALGQGPEFLTYFNYEAQQDKSGLPNDRFSAERPEGSISTLTIQRTEQRDSAMYRCASSSGLAGDSEQFFGPGTRLTVL.

This clonotype was detected a few times. The rearrangement links TRBV29-1 to TRBJ1-4; the D is unclear. The CDR3 is 11 amino acids. The V end lost 5 bases, the J end lost 8 bases, and 9 bases lay between the germline ends. CDR1 is SQVTM and CDR2 is ANQGSEA in the germline V gene. The CDR3 bases are TGCAGCGTTACGACGGGAGAAAAACTGTTTTTT. Encoded protein: CSVTTGEKLFF. Supplemented by reference TRBV29-1 and TRBJ1-4, the full variable domain reads SAVISQKPSRDICQRGTSLTIQCQVDSQVTMMFWYRQQPGQSLTLIATANQGSEATYESGFVIDKFPISRPNLTFSTLTVSNMSPEDSSIYLCSVTTGEKLFFGSGTQLSVL.

This chain uses TRBV2 with TRBJ1-1; D is unresolved. V was cut by 8 bases and J by 2 bases, with 6 bases left in between. The CDR3 length is 11 residues. CDR1 is SNHLY and CDR2 is FYNNEI in the germline V gene. The CDR3 coding sequence is TGTGCCAGCCAACCTAACACTGAAGCTTTCTTT. Protein product: CASQPNTEAFF. The whole variable domain, filled in from reference TRBV2 and TRBJ1-1, reads EPEVTQTPSHQVTQMGQEVILRCVPISNHLYFYWYRQILGQKVEFLVSFYNNEISEKSEIFDDQFSVERPDGSNFTLKIRSTKLEDSAMYFCASQPNTEAFFGQGTRLTVV.

This clonotype was recorded at least ten times. This chain connects TRBV11-2 to TRBJ1-1; 9 bases line up with TRBD1. The CDR3 contains 16 residues. Germline V gives CDR1 SGHAT, CDR2 FQNNGV. V lost 1 base and J lost 1; bases outside the gene matches: 4. As DNA, the CDR3 is TGTGCCAGCAGCTTAGTCCCGGGACAGGGGAACACTGAAGCTTTCTTT. This sequence encodes CASSLVPGQGNTEAFF.

This clonotype was seen repeatedly, ten times or more. V usage is TRBV5-1 and J usage is TRBJ2-3; 7 positions match TRBD2. The CDR3 loop spans 17 amino acids. Germline CDR1 reads SGHRS; CDR2 reads YFSETQ. The V gene end was trimmed by 0 bases and the J gene end by 3 bases; junction bases not matched to a gene: 10. DNA for the CDR3: TGCGCCAGCAGCTTGGCTCCTAGCGGATTAGGTACAGATACGCAGTATTTT. Protein product: CASSLAPSGLGTDTQYF.

This clonotype appeared a single time. The chain employs TRBV7-9 and TRBJ1-4; D is unresolved. Trimming cost V 1 base and J 0 bases, with 9 bases left between them. Germline loops: CDR1 SEHNR, CDR2 FQNEAQ (reference sequence). There are 16 residues in the CDR3. As DNA, the CDR3 is TGTGCCAGCAGCTTAGGCTACATTACAACTAATGAAAAACTGTTTTTT. Translating gives CASSLGYITTNEKLFF.

The gene calls are TRBV4-1 and TRBJ1-5; 7 bases line up with TRBD1. Germline-derived CDR1 and CDR2 are MGHRA and YSYEKL. This CDR3 comprises 16 residues. J gave up 7 bases and V 0 bases, and 9 bases lay outside the gene matches. Here the CDR3 DNA reads TGCGCCAGCAGCCAAGAAGTAGGGGGCATGGGACAGCCCCAGCATTTT. It specifies CASSQEVGGMGQPQHF.

This clonotype was found a few times. The CDR3 protein is CATWRLRGFSYEQYV. CDR3 bases: TGTGCCACCTGGCGTCTTCGCGGATTCTCCTACGAGCAGTACGTC. The chain carries TRBV11-3 and TRBJ2-7; no firm D call. The CDR3 totals 15 residues. Germline CDR1 is SGHNT and CDR2 is YENEEA. Trimming removed 10 bases from V and 0 bases from J, with 19 bases in between.

This clonotype showed up just a few times. The rearrangement joins TRBV11-1 to TRBJ2-5, with 12 bases that match TRBD2. CDR3 length: 13 residues. The germline gives CDR1 SGHAT, CDR2 FQDESV (reference sequence). Trimming cost V 5 bases and J 10 bases; bases outside gene matches: 5. The DNA of the CDR3 is TGTGCCAGCAGCCGAATGGGACTAGCGGGCCAGTACTTC. Translating gives CASSRMGLAGQYF.

This chain joins TRBV5-5 and TRBJ2-7; 7 bases match TRBD1. J gave up 3 bases and V 4 bases, and 7 bases lay outside the gene matches. The germline CDR1 and CDR2 sequences are SGHKS and YYEKEE (reference sequence). The CDR3 has 14 residues. The CDR3 protein is CASSTTGTDYEQYF. As DNA, the CDR3 is TGTGCCAGCAGCACCACCGGGACAGACTACGAGCAGTACTTC.

J is TRBJ1-1 and V is TRBV15, with D possibly matching TRBD1 (6 bases). Trimming removed 0 bases at V and 3 bases at J, with 8 bases between. The germline V gene encodes CDR1 LNHNV and CDR2 YYDKDF (reference sequence). This CDR3 region has 14 residues. CDR3 nucleotides: TGTGCCACCAGCAGAGATTACAGGGACACTGAAGCTTTCTTT. Translating gives CATSRDYRDTEAFF.

The chain recombines TRBV11-3 with TRBJ2-1; TRBD1 aligns across 9 bases. Trimming cost V 0 bases and J 7 bases; bases outside gene matches: 4. The length of the CDR3 is 15 residues. Per germline, CDR1 SGHNT and CDR2 YENEEA. The CDR3 here is CASSLEPGTGNEQFF. Here the CDR3 DNA reads TGTGCCAGCAGCTTAGAACCCGGGACAGGGAATGAGCAGTTCTTC.

The gene calls are TRBV20-1 and TRBJ1-2, with a tentative D call TRBD1 (6 bases). Between the trimmed V and J ends, which lost 5 bases and 1 base, there was a span of 14 bases. Per the germline V gene, CDR1 is DFQATT and CDR2 is SNEGSKA (reference sequence). CDR3 size: 14 residues. CDR3 loop: CSAVGQGGNYGYTF. The CDR3 nucleotides read TGCAGTGCTGTGGGACAAGGGGGTAACTATGGCTACACCTTC.

The chain employs TRBV4-1 and TRBJ1-1, with D possibly matching TRBD1 (5 bases). The V end lost 1 base, the J end lost 1 base, and 10 bases lay between the germline ends. Looked up from germline, CDR1 is MGHRA and CDR2 is YSYEKL. CDR3 length: 15 residues. The CDR3 DNA reads TGCGCCAGCAGCCAAGGCTGGGGGGAGAACACTGAAGCTTTCTTT. Translated: CASSQGWGENTEAFF.

This clonotype has ten or more counts. The chain recombines TRBV4-1 with TRBJ1-2, with D tentatively TRBD1 (6 bases). The CDR3 covers 14 residues. V lost 1 base, J lost 4 bases, and 10 bases lay in between. Germline V lookup: CDR1 MGHRA, CDR2 YSYEKL. The CDR3 protein is CASSQVPGAYGYTF. The CDR3 nucleotides are TGCGCCAGCAGCCAAGTCCCGGGGGCCTATGGCTACACCTTC.

This clonotype occurred many times. This rearrangement joins TRBV12-3 or TRBV12-4 to TRBJ2-5; a possible D gene is TRBD2 (6 bases). The CDR3 sequence is 13 residues long. V was pared by 2 bases and J by 4 bases, with 8 bases between. The CDR3 reads CASSLRRGETQYF. Written as DNA, the CDR3 is TGTGCCAGCAGTTTACGGAGGGGAGAGACCCAGTACTTC.

The chain has TRBV7-9 and TRBJ2-2; TRBD2 agrees at 8 bases. V dropped 5 bases and J dropped 6; count of bases not matched to a gene: 14. Germline V gene data show CDR1 as SEHNR and CDR2 as FQNEAQ (reference sequence). This CDR3 has 17 amino acids. The CDR3 coding sequence is TGTGCCAGCAGCACGAGTACTAGCGGAAAGGAGGCCGGGGAGCTGTTTTTT. It translates to CASSTSTSGKEAGELFF.

The chain carries TRBV10-3 and TRBJ1-1; D unclear. Germline CDR1 reads ENHRY; CDR2 reads SYGVKD. This CDR3 is 15 amino acids long. V lost 0 bases and J 4 bases, leaving 12 bases between the germline ends. The CDR3 region has the DNA TGTGCCATCAGTGAGTCGGCCGGCTTTGGCACTGAAGCTTTCTTT. Translation: CAISESAGFGTEAFF.

V gene TRBV20-1 combines with J gene TRBJ1-4, with a tentative D call TRBD1 (5 bases). The germline V gene has CDR1 DFQATT and CDR2 SNEGSKA (reference sequence). The V end was cut by 7 bases, the J end by 3 bases, with 21 bases between. The CDR3 runs 16 residues. CDR3 DNA: TGCAGTGGGCGGCCCGGGGGAAAGTCGGCTAATGAAAAACTGTTTTTT. Protein product: CSGRPGGKSANEKLFF.

The rearrangement uses TRBV7-9 and TRBJ1-1; D ambiguous. V dropped 6 bases and J dropped 1 base, with 6 bases sitting between them. CDR3 length: 12 amino acids. Per germline, CDR1 SEHNR and CDR2 FQNEAQ (reference sequence). The CDR3 coding sequence is TGTGCCAGCAGATACGGGAACACTGAAGCTTTCTTT. Its protein product is CASRYGNTEAFF.

This clonotype appeared many times. The chain employs TRBV29-1 and TRBJ2-1, with D possibly TRBD1 on 6 matching bases. The CDR3 is 15 amino acids. The germline V gene encodes CDR1 SQVTM and CDR2 ANQGSEA. Trimming stripped 1 base from V and 0 bases from J, with 10 bases between. The CDR3 region is CSVEGDTGSYNEQFF. The CDR3 DNA reads TGCAGCGTTGAAGGGGACACCGGCTCCTACAATGAGCAGTTCTTC.

V gene TRBV24-1 combines with J gene TRBJ2-5; 12 nucleotides line up with TRBD2. The CDR3 length is 16 residues. Losses at the gene ends were 6 bases for V and 4 bases for J; bases not matched to a gene: 8. Per germline, CDR1 KGHDR and CDR2 SFDVKD. CDR3 residues: CATSYSETSGRETQYF. In nucleotides, the CDR3 is TGTGCCACCAGTTATTCCGAGACTAGCGGGAGAGAGACCCAGTACTTC.

This chain joins TRBV27 and TRBJ2-5; possibly TRBD1 or TRBD2 for D (5 bases each). Trimming shortened V by 3 bases and J by 1 base, and 9 bases separated the two germline ends. The germline CDR1 and CDR2 sequences are MNHEY and SMNVEV (reference sequence). The CDR3 sequence is 14 residues long. CDR3 nucleotide sequence: TGTGCCAGCAGTTTGGGGGTTCGCCAAGAGACCCAGTACTTC. It yields the protein CASSLGVRQETQYF.

The CDR3 is CASTGGTVDNQPQHF. The CDR3 DNA sequence: TGCGCCAGCACCGGCGGGACAGTGGACAATCAGCCCCAGCATTTT. This chain links TRBV10-2 with TRBJ1-5, with TRBD1 identical over 7 bases. V dropped 7 bases and J dropped 3; count of bases not matched to a gene: 9. CDR1 and CDR2 (germline): WSHSY, SAAADI. There are 15 residues in the CDR3.

The chain has TRBV7-9 and TRBJ1-5; D gene ambiguous. Trimming took off 4 bases at V and 5 bases at J, with 18 bases between the two ends. This CDR3 is built from 16 residues. CDR1 and CDR2 from the germline V gene are SEHNR and FQNEAQ (reference sequence). The CDR3 bases are TGTGCCAGCAGCTCCACCTCGGGTCCGCGGCATCAGCCCCAGCATTTT. It encodes CASSSTSGPRHQPQHF.